This T cell receptor beta chain stems from a study of blood T cell repertoires in COVID-19. In the study overall: The cDNA or gDNA used as material had been derived from T cells, B-cell-depleted T cells, or PBMCs.

Source study methods: It was from reference gene primer amplification that nucleated cell counts were estimated. The table came from immunoSEQ multiplex PCR; TCRdb's copy has only in-frame clones and leaves some out. The DNA was the basis for D and trimming; V, J and clone size are from that table. This sample has 120,000 or so clones, with 88% found just once. V lost 5 bases, J lost 8 bases, and 11 bases stayed unmatched. CDR3 length equals 15 residues. From germline, CDR1 is MNHEY and CDR2 SVGEGT. This sequence originates from a woman in her fifties or sixties with acute or convalescent COVID-19. This chain joins TRBV6-2 or TRBV6-3 and TRBJ2-1; TRBD2 matches at 8 bases. Sequencing was done on a sample of peripheral blood. CDR3 sequence reads: CASSGLASRGDEQFF. In DNA, the CDR3 is TGTGCCAGCAGTGGACTAGCCTCTCGGGGGGATGAGCAGTTCTTC.